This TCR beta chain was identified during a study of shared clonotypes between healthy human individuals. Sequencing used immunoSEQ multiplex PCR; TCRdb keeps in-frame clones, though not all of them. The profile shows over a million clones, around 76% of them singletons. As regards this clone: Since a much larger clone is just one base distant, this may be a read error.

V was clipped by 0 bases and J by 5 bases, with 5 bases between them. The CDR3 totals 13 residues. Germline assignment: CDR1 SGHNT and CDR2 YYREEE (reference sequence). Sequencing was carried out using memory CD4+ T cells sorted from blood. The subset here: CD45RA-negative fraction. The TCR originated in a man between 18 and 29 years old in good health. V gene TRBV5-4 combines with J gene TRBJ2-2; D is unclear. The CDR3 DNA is TGTGCCAGCAGCTTGGAACGGACCGGGGAGCTGTTTTTT. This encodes CASSLERTGELFF.